This T cell receptor beta chain was identified in a study of blood T cells in healthy people across ages. Study-level points and caveats: It was the long-lived donors that had more naive CD4+ cells and higher diversity than aged donors. Among T cells, TCR beta diversity per million cells dropped roughly linearly as age rose.

On this clonotype: Its antigen is not known.

The study isolated at least 6.5 million PBMCs from each sample. A J-beta primer mix and a sample-barcoded 5' primer were used in a second PCR of roughly 6 to 12 cycles. The template-switch adaptor, which had 12 random nucleotides, put a tag on each cDNA molecule. TCRdb re-called the 5' RACE reads through MiXCR, storing one row per CDR3 protein. The sample contains over a million distinct CDR3 sequences, around 55% of which appear only once. This CDR3 is 15 amino acids long. Trimming removed 0 bases from V and 7 bases from J, with 13 bases in between. The V gene's germline CDR1 is LGHNA and CDR2 YSLEER.

The source of this sequence is a man aged 18 to 29 in good health. The sequenced sample consisted of blood. J is TRBJ2-1 and V is TRBV4-3; weak D call: TRBD2 (6 bases). The CDR3 DNA follows: TGCGCCAGCAGCCAAGACCGGGGGAACGGGAATGAGCAGTTCTTC. It is translated as CASSQDRGNGNEQFF.